This TCR beta chain stems from a study of T cell responses to AZD1222 COVID-19 vaccine. Measured with immunoSEQ multiplex PCR; TCRdb has only the in-frame clones, and not every one. The table lists 85,000 to 100,000 clones, roughly nine tenths of them singletons, with approximately 5.2% in the top ten. Study-wide findings and caveats: At study baseline, merely six AZD1222 recipients were seropositive. Unmutated variant regions are reportedly targeted by nearly half of spike-specific TCRs. The donors showed a predominance of white British ancestry and of females, with possible underestimation of clonal diversity. Recipients of two AZD1222 doses showed rising Spike-specific TCR breadth and depth.

The CDR3 spans 15 residues. The germline gives CDR1 SQVTM, CDR2 ANQGSEA. With V trimmed by 5 bases and J by 1 base, 6 bases remained unmatched. As for this clone: Its antigen is currently unknown.

This clonotype was obtained from an adult who received the AZD1222 COVID-19 vaccine. This chain links TRBV29-1 with TRBJ2-7; 12 bases are a match to TRBD2. Sample: peripheral blood, taken 28 days after the second AZD1222 dose. CDR3 coding DNA: TGCAGCGTTCTCTTCGGGACTAGCGGGTCCTACGAGCAGTACTTC. Residues: CSVLFGTSGSYEQYF.